The T cell receptor (beta chain) under discussion was sequenced for a study of CD8 T cells in Susac syndrome. Random hexamers primed reverse transcription of roughly 0.5 to 1 ug RNA. TCRdb independently ran MiXCR on the immunoSEQ multiplex PCR reads; one entry per CDR3 protein. Among around 170,000 distinct CDR3 sequences listed, more than 90% were seen once. Germline lookup yields CDR1 SQVTM and CDR2 ANQGSEA. V lost 0 bases and J 6 bases, leaving 12 bases between the germline ends. The CDR3 is made up of 13 amino acids. Sequenced: CD4+ T cells from PBMCs. The TCR comes from a human donor with Susac syndrome. This chain links TRBV29-1 with TRBJ2-7; a possible D gene is TRBD2 (6 bases). The CDR3 DNA is TGCAGCGTTGAAGAAGTCGGGGGAGGCGAGCAGTACTTC. Translated: CSVEEVGGGEQYF.